Following are 10 T cell receptor beta chains from one sample sequenced in a study of cytomegalovirus exposure and HLA in healthy donors. Primers included in the PCR were 60 Vbeta and 13 Jbeta primers. Libraries were prepared by immunoSEQ multiplex PCR; TCRdb keeps only in-frame clonotypes and omits some of them. The repertoire includes 210,000 or so clones, roughly 80% of them detected once, and about 14% sits in the top ten. Sequencing was performed on PBMCs. The receptors shown here come from a man aged 35 to 55 in good health and CMV-seronegative.

This chain uses TRBV5-6 with TRBJ1-2; D gene uncertain. The germline V gene has CDR1 SGHDT and CDR2 YYEEEE. Trimming removed 4 bases from V and 2 bases from J, with 15 bases in between. This CDR3 comprises 15 residues. CDR3 bases: TGTGCCAGCAGCCCCAGACTAAGGATCAACTATGGCTACACCTTC. This translates into CASSPRLRINYGYTF. Combining the CDR3 with reference TRBV5-6 and TRBJ1-2 gives the whole variable domain DAGVTQSPTHLIKTRGQQVTLRCSPKSGHDTVSWYQQALGQGPQFIFQYYEEEERQRGNFPDRFSGHQFPNYSSELNVNALLLGDSALYLCASSPRLRINYGYTFGSGTRLTVV.

The V call is TRBV7-3, the J call TRBJ1-1; 8 nucleotides line up with TRBD1. The CDR3 sequence is 13 residues long. The V gene end was trimmed by 3 bases and the J gene end by 4 bases; junction bases not matched to a gene: 1. The germline V gene has CDR1 SGHTA and CDR2 FQGTGA. This CDR3 is CASSLDRATEAFF. In DNA, the CDR3 is TGTGCCAGCAGCTTGGACAGGGCCACTGAAGCTTTCTTT.

In this sample, this clone turned up once. The chain couples TRBV12-5 to TRBJ1-6; 9 bases fit TRBD1. Germline trimming cut 6 bases from V and 6 bases from J; bases unmatched to any gene: 3. The germline gives CDR1 LGHNT, CDR2 FRNRAP. The CDR3 runs to 14 residues. This chain's CDR3 is CASGRQGGNSPLHF. As DNA, the CDR3 is TGTGCTAGTGGCCGACAGGGGGGTAATTCACCCCTCCACTTT.

The chain is built from TRBV7-9 and TRBJ1-1; weak D call: TRBD1 (5 bases). Germline V CDR1 and CDR2: SEHNR, FQNEAQ (reference sequence). The V and J ends lost 5 bases and 0 bases respectively, with 13 bases between them. The CDR3 loop spans 15 amino acids. Written as DNA, the CDR3 is TGTGCCAGCAGCCCTACTGGACAAATGAACACTGAAGCTTTCTTT. Amino acid sequence: CASSPTGQMNTEAFF.

This clone was seen a few times. The chain carries TRBV4-1 and TRBJ2-7; 8 bases align to TRBD1. The CDR3 length is 14 residues. V was pared by 1 base and J by 4 bases, with 3 bases of the junction left unmatched. Germline V lookup: CDR1 MGHRA, CDR2 YSYEKL. The CDR3 DNA reads as TGCGCCAGCAGCCAAGCCCAGGGGGCGTACGAGCAGTACTTC. It yields the protein CASSQAQGAYEQYF.

In its sample, this clone was seen once. The V and J genes are TRBV27 and TRBJ2-1, with 9 bases aligning to TRBD2. This CDR3 spans 17 amino acids. The germline V gene has CDR1 MNHEY and CDR2 SMNVEV (reference sequence). V was pared by 5 bases and J by 5 bases, with 13 bases of the junction left unmatched. The CDR3 reads CASSPLGSSGGHNEQFF. The CDR3 DNA sequence: TGTGCCAGCAGTCCCCTGGGTAGTAGCGGGGGTCACAATGAGCAGTTCTTC.

The chain's CDR3 is CASSLGGISHNEQFF. The CDR3 nucleotides are TGTGCCAGCAGCTTAGGGGGGATATCGCACAATGAGCAGTTCTTC. The V gene is TRBV7-3, the J gene TRBJ2-1; D might be TRBD2 (6 bases). This CDR3 is built from 15 residues. Germline values: CDR1 SGHTA, CDR2 FQGTGA. V lost 2 bases and J 5 bases, leaving 13 bases between the germline ends.

J is TRBJ2-3 and V is TRBV4-1; TRBD2 matches at 11 bases. CDR3 size: 18 residues. Per germline, CDR1 MGHRA and CDR2 YSYEKL. J gave up 2 bases and V 2 bases, and 9 bases lay outside the gene matches. The CDR3 protein is CASSQKGGLAEYTDTQYF. CDR3 DNA: TGCGCCAGCAGCCAAAAGGGGGGACTAGCGGAGTACACAGATACGCAGTATTTT.

This clone turned up a few times. The chain couples TRBV5-4 to TRBJ1-1; D is ambiguous. This CDR3 spans 14 amino acids. V gave up 2 bases and J gave up 6 bases, with 14 bases separating them. Germline CDR1 SGHNT, CDR2 YYREEE (reference sequence). The chain's CDR3 is CASSFAGGLAEAFF. Written as DNA, the CDR3 is TGTGCCAGCAGCTTCGCGGGCGGTTTGGCTGAAGCTTTCTTT. The full variable domain, rest sourced from reference TRBV5-4 and TRBJ1-1, is ETGVTQSPTHLIKTRGQQVTLRCSSQSGHNTVSWYQQALGQGPQFIFQYYREEENGRGNFPPRFSGLQFPNYSSELNVNALELDDSALYLCASSFAGGLAEAFFGQGTRLTVV.

The chain couples TRBV4-3 to TRBJ1-1; D is undetermined. Germline values: CDR1 LGHNA, CDR2 YSLEER. Trimming pared 1 base from V and 4 bases from J, leaving 13 bases between. This CDR3 spans 15 amino acids. The CDR3 DNA reads as TGCGCCAGCAGCCAAGGATCCCGGGATAGCACTGAAGCTTTCTTT. Translating gives CASSQGSRDSTEAFF.